The sequence of this TCR beta chain was determined in a study of T cells after yellow fever vaccination. Overall study findings and caveats: Among primary-vaccination clones, most reappeared after the booster, at approximately 97% for CD4 and roughly 90% for CD8.

Using its own MiXCR run on the 5' RACE reads, TCRdb lists one record per CDR3 protein. The sample lists under 600,000 distinct CDR3 sequences; less than 25% were seen once. V lost 0 bases and J lost 3, with 11 bases in between. This CDR3 has 15 residues. Germline CDR1 reads MNHEY; CDR2 reads SMNVEV (reference sequence). A few counts support this clonotype. Its antigen is as yet unknown. The sequence derives from a man aged 18 to 30 who received the YFV17D yellow fever vaccine. The chain joins TRBV27 to TRBJ1-2, with D possibly TRBD1 on 6 matching bases. The specimen was PBMCs, collected approximately 22 days after the first yellow fever vaccination. CDR3 amino acids: CASSLSMGAHYGYTF. CDR3 bases: TGTGCCAGCAGTTTATCGATGGGGGCCCACTATGGCTACACCTTC.